The 27 T cell receptor beta chains in this list originate from one sample, sequenced in a study of PD-1 blockade in classical Hodgkin lymphoma. The table came from immunoSEQ multiplex PCR; TCRdb's copy has only in-frame clones and leaves some out. The table includes 40,000 to 50,000 clones, roughly 69% detected once. This sample's time point: cycle 4 day 1 (C4D1), after 5 to 7 weeks of nivolumab. Patients all relapsed after autologous stem cell transplantation, and there was variation in brentuximab vedotin exposure. The source material was peripheral blood mononuclear cells (PBMCs), sampled before the fourth cycle of nivolumab. Receptors were obtained from a human donor with classical Hodgkin lymphoma.

This chain uses TRBV9 with TRBJ2-2; D gene ambiguous. This CDR3 region has 15 residues. Germline V lookup: CDR1 SGDLS, CDR2 YYNGEE. Trimming took 0 bases from V and 6 from J, leaving 12 bases between them. DNA of the CDR3: TGTGCCAGCAGCGTAGCGCTGGGCGGCCCCGGGGAGCTGTTTTTT. This sequence encodes CASSVALGGPGELFF.

This clone was detected a few times. The chain carries TRBV5-4 and TRBJ1-2; D gene ambiguous. Trimming removed 0 bases at V and 8 bases at J, with 11 bases between. Germline CDR1 SGHNT, CDR2 YYREEE (reference sequence). This CDR3 is 13 amino acids long. The CDR3 DNA reads TGTGCCAGCAGCTTGGCCCTAACGTCCGGCTACACCTTC. This gives the protein CASSLALTSGYTF. The variable domain in full, with the rest retrieved from reference TRBV5-4 and TRBJ1-2, is ETGVTQSPTHLIKTRGQQVTLRCSSQSGHNTVSWYQQALGQGPQFIFQYYREEENGRGNFPPRFSGLQFPNYSSELNVNALELDDSALYLCASSLALTSGYTFGSGTRLTVV.

V is TRBV28 and J is TRBJ2-7, with unresolved D. CDR3 size: 13 residues. The germline V gene has CDR1 MDHEN and CDR2 SYDVKM. The germline V and J ends were trimmed by 2 bases and 5 bases, with 10 bases remaining between them. DNA for the CDR3: TGTGCCAGCAGTTTAAAGGAGAGCGACGAGCAGTACTTC. Its protein is CASSLKESDEQYF.

Turning to this clone: The sample carries other DNA sequences with the same CDR3. V usage is TRBV30 and J usage is TRBJ2-7; tentatively, D is TRBD1 (5 bases). The CDR3 is 13 residues long. CDR1 and CDR2 from the germline V gene are GTSNPN and SVGIG (reference sequence). V lost 7 bases and J lost 3, with 16 bases in between. CDR3 protein: CASSFDRHYEQYF. CDR3 in DNA: TGTGCCTCCTCCTTTGACAGACACTACGAGCAGTACTTC.

This rearrangement joins TRBV6-5 to TRBJ1-2, with 7 bases aligning to TRBD1. The CDR3 totals 15 residues. J gave up 3 bases and V 4 bases, and 8 bases lay outside the gene matches. Germline assignment: CDR1 MNHEY and CDR2 SVGAGI. CDR3 sequence: CASSSHWDRDYGYTF. CDR3 sequence (DNA): TGTGCCAGCAGTTCCCACTGGGACAGAGACTATGGCTACACCTTC.

The chain carries TRBV2 and TRBJ2-1; maybe TRBD1 (7 bases). Trimming removed 11 bases at V and 0 bases at J, with 17 bases between. Germline CDR1 is SNHLY and CDR2 is FYNNEI. There are 15 residues in the CDR3. CDR3 nucleotides: TGTGCCCTCAGGGCGGGACAGTACTCCTACAATGAGCAGTTCTTC. It yields the protein CALRAGQYSYNEQFF.

CDR3 in amino acids: CASSLGGGTNEQFF. CDR3 coding DNA: TGCGCCAGCAGCCTAGGCGGGGGGACGAATGAGCAGTTCTTC. This chain joins TRBV4-3 and TRBJ2-1, with 8 bases aligning to TRBD2. The V gene end was trimmed by 4 bases and the J gene end by 7 bases; junction bases not matched to a gene: 6. This CDR3 region has 14 residues. The germline gives CDR1 LGHNA, CDR2 YSLEER.

The V call is TRBV30, the J call TRBJ1-2; TRBD1 matches 9 bases. The germline V gene has CDR1 GTSNPN and CDR2 SVGIG (reference sequence). V lost 5 bases to trimming and J lost 1 base; unmatched junction nucleotides: 2. CDR3 length equals 13 residues. The CDR3 DNA follows: TGTGCCTGGGACAGGGGGAATAACTATGGCTACACCTTC. Translated, it gives CAWDRGNNYGYTF. Using reference TRBV30 and TRBJ1-2 for the parts outside the CDR3, the full variable domain is SQTIHQWPATLVQPVGSPLSLECTVEGTSNPNLYWYRQAAGRGLQLLFYSVGIGQISSEVPQNLSASRPQDRQFILSSKKLLLSDSGFYLCAWDRGNNYGYTFGSGTRLTVV.

This sequence joins TRBV6-6 and TRBJ2-7, with 9 bases identical to TRBD2. Germline loops: CDR1 MNHNY, CDR2 SVGAGI (reference sequence). This CDR3 is built from 14 residues. Germline trimming cut 1 base from V and 4 bases from J; bases unmatched to any gene: 2. The CDR3 protein is CASSYFTSGYEQYF. The CDR3 DNA is TGTGCCAGCAGTTACTTTACTAGCGGGTACGAGCAGTACTTC.

The chain joins TRBV19 to TRBJ1-4, with no clear D. Trimming took off 3 bases at V and 0 bases at J, with 14 bases between the two ends. The germline V gene has CDR1 LNHDA and CDR2 SQIVND (reference sequence). The CDR3 loop spans 17 amino acids. The CDR3 region is CASSIRRRTATNEKLFF. The CDR3 nucleotides are TGTGCCAGTAGTATCAGGCGGCGAACTGCAACTAATGAAAAACTGTTTTTT.

The sample holds a few counts of this clone. This chain connects TRBV11-2 to TRBJ1-2; D unresolved. Germline-derived CDR1 and CDR2 are SGHAT and FQNNGV. The CDR3 loop spans 13 amino acids. The ends were cut back, 1 base at V and 2 bases at J, with 5 bases in the middle. CDR3 nucleotides: TGTGCCAGCAGCTTAGGGCCCAACTATGGCTACACCTTC. Translated: CASSLGPNYGYTF.

This clone was detected only a few times. This chain links TRBV27 with TRBJ1-2; D is undetermined. Trimming took 9 bases from V and 0 from J, leaving 17 bases between them. Germline V gives CDR1 MNHEY, CDR2 SMNVEV (reference sequence). The CDR3 consists of 15 residues. The CDR3 DNA follows: TGTGCCAGTAATAAGCCCCCACAAGCTAACTATGGCTACACCTTC. This encodes CASNKPPQANYGYTF.

This sequence joins TRBV11-3 and TRBJ2-1; D remains ambiguous. The germline gives CDR1 SGHNT, CDR2 YENEEA. The CDR3 is 13 residues long. The germline V and J ends were trimmed by 3 bases and 7 bases, with 10 bases remaining between them. The CDR3 loop is CASSLDGLNEQFF. In DNA form, the CDR3 reads TGTGCCAGCAGCTTGGACGGGTTAAATGAGCAGTTCTTC.

The chain uses TRBV6-1 and TRBJ1-6; no reliable D call. Deletions cut 1 base from V and 7 bases from J, with 2 bases between. The V gene's germline CDR1 is MNHNS and CDR2 SASEGT. The CDR3 consists of 12 residues. The CDR3 DNA reads as TGTGCCAGCAGTGAAGTCAATTCACCCCTCCACTTT. Its translation: CASSEVNSPLHF.

The chain has TRBV2 and TRBJ2-5; 10 bases align to TRBD1. Trimming took 6 bases from V and 4 from J; bases not matched to a gene: 8. Per germline, CDR1 SNHLY and CDR2 FYNNEI. This CDR3 contains 15 residues. DNA for the CDR3: TGTGCCAGCAGGGGGACAGGGGCAGCGGGAGAGACCCAGTACTTC. Its translation: CASRGTGAAGETQYF.

There are a few counts of this clone. The chain employs TRBV18 and TRBJ2-7, with D perhaps matching TRBD1 or TRBD2 (6 bases each). Germline CDR1 KGHSH, CDR2 LQKENI. This CDR3 contains 12 residues. Trimming pared 8 bases from V and 5 bases from J, leaving 13 bases between. The CDR3 reads CASHREAHEQYF. CDR3 nucleotides: TGTGCCAGCCACAGGGAGGCCCACGAGCAGTACTTC.

The rearrangement links TRBV7-2 to TRBJ1-1; D is unclear. The CDR3 extends over 14 amino acids. Trimming shortened V by 5 bases and J by 1 base, and 11 bases separated the two germline ends. Germline V gives CDR1 SGHTA, CDR2 FQGNSA. The CDR3 sequence: CASSPREQNTEAFF. The CDR3 bases are TGTGCCAGCAGCCCTAGGGAGCAGAACACTGAAGCTTTCTTT.

V is TRBV5-1 and J is TRBJ2-1; 7 nucleotides line up with TRBD2. The CDR3 runs 15 residues. Germline V gives CDR1 SGHRS, CDR2 YFSETQ. Trimming removed 2 bases from V and 5 bases from J; junction bases left unmatched: 7. In DNA, the CDR3 is TGCGCCAGCAGCTTTGGAGCGGGGCTTGACAATGAGCAGTTCTTC. As protein: CASSFGAGLDNEQFF.

The V and J genes are TRBV15 and TRBJ1-1; D remains ambiguous. Trimming cost V 3 bases and J 3 bases, with 11 bases left between them. This CDR3 is built from 14 residues. The V gene's germline CDR1 is LNHNV and CDR2 YYDKDF (reference sequence). The CDR3 region has the DNA TGTGCCACCAGCAGGAGGGTTGCGGACACTGAAGCTTTCTTT. Translation gives CATSRRVADTEAFF.

The rearrangement joins TRBV7-9 to TRBJ2-7; 9 positions match TRBD1. CDR1 and CDR2 from the germline V gene are SEHNR and FQNEAQ (reference sequence). CDR3 length: 15 amino acids. Unmatched junction bases numbered 6, after V lost 5 bases and J lost 1 base. The CDR3 spells CASSAPGQGSYEQYF. The CDR3 bases are TGTGCCAGCAGCGCACCGGGACAGGGTTCCTACGAGCAGTACTTC.

Judged by abundance, this clone is medium-sized. J is TRBJ2-7 and V is TRBV19; 9 positions match TRBD2. The J segment lost 8 bases and the V segment lost 8 bases, leaving 13 bases of the junction unmatched. Per germline, CDR1 LNHDA and CDR2 SQIVND (reference sequence). The CDR3 extends over 14 amino acids. CDR3 DNA sequence: TGTGCCAGTCGCTCAGCGGAGCGGGGGGCCCAGCAGTACTTC. Protein sequence: CASRSAERGAQQYF.

The chain recombines TRBV19 with TRBJ1-2; no clear D. The germline gives CDR1 LNHDA, CDR2 SQIVND (reference sequence). The length of the CDR3 is 11 residues. V lost 3 bases to trimming and J lost 4 bases, with 3 bases between them. The CDR3 spells CASSITYGYTF. The CDR3 coding sequence is TGTGCCAGTAGTATCACCTATGGCTACACCTTC.

The gene calls are TRBV6-6 and TRBJ1-2; TRBD1 is a possible D gene (5 bases). The CDR3 sequence is 15 residues long. V was trimmed by 0 bases and J by 4 bases, leaving 12 bases between them. In germline, CDR1 is MNHNY, CDR2 SVGAGI (reference sequence). CDR3 coding DNA: TGTGCCAGCAGTTACTCGGGGGGAGCCCTCTATGGCTACACCTTC. Encoded protein: CASSYSGGALYGYTF.

This sequence joins TRBV18 and TRBJ1-2; D is perhaps TRBD1 (6 bases). This CDR3 spans 13 amino acids. Germline values: CDR1 KGHSH, CDR2 LQKENI. V was pared by 2 bases and J by 6 bases, with 10 bases between. CDR3 region: CASSPAGEDGYTF. CDR3 DNA sequence: TGTGCCAGCTCACCAGCAGGGGAAGATGGCTACACCTTC.

The rearrangement uses TRBV27 and TRBJ1-1; TRBD1 is a possible D gene (5 bases). This CDR3 is built from 13 residues. The germline gives CDR1 MNHEY, CDR2 SMNVEV (reference sequence). Trimming removed 5 bases at V and 11 bases at J, with 18 bases between. CDR3 region: CASSPPQGGEAFF. The CDR3 DNA sequence: TGTGCCAGCAGTCCCCCCCAGGGAGGGGAGGCTTTCTTT.

This clone was counted between two and nine times. The V gene is TRBV15, the J gene TRBJ2-1, with D possibly TRBD1 on 5 matching bases. The germline V gene has CDR1 LNHNV and CDR2 YYDKDF (reference sequence). This CDR3 spans 17 amino acids. Trimming cost V 0 bases and J 6 bases, with 18 bases left between them. Written as DNA, the CDR3 is TGTGCCACCAGCAGAGATCTGGCCCTGGGGCAGTTCAATGAGCAGTTCTTC. Amino acid sequence: CATSRDLALGQFNEQFF.

This clone appeared a few times. The chain couples TRBV7-2 to TRBJ2-1; perhaps TRBD1 as D (6 bases). V shed 3 bases and J shed 7 bases, with 10 bases lying between them. The germline CDR1 and CDR2 sequences are SGHTA and FQGNSA. This CDR3 has 13 residues. CDR3 bases: TGTGCCAGCAGCTTTTATAGGGGGAATGAGCAGTTCTTC. This translates into CASSFYRGNEQFF.